This T cell receptor beta chain was recovered during a study of blood T cell repertoires in COVID-19. As for the study in general: Collection of acute and convalescent COVID-19 samples took place in the United States, Italy and Spain.

The CDR3 totals 15 residues. V lost 6 bases, J lost 3 bases, and 18 bases lay in between. In germline, CDR1 is SNHLY, CDR2 FYNNEI. Sequencing was performed with immunoSEQ multiplex PCR; in TCRdb, only in-frame clones are kept and a portion is missing. The sample has some 200,000 clones, about 90% seen once. The genes are TRBV2 and TRBJ2-7; tentative D call: TRBD1 (6 bases). The sample consisted of PBMCs or T cells enriched from blood (not recorded which). This clonotype was obtained from a woman aged 18-29 years who had recovered from COVID-19. CDR3 protein: CASRILGQGSYEQYF. DNA for the CDR3: TGTGCCAGCAGGATTTTGGGACAAGGAAGCTACGAGCAGTACTTC.